What follows are 27 T cell receptor beta chains derived from one specimen sequenced in a study of T-cell memory formation after mild COVID-19. TCRdb passed the 5' RACE reads through MiXCR, listing each CDR3 protein once. The repertoire holds 140,000 or so distinct CDR3 sequences, approximately 5.7% seen once, with approximately 2% in the top ten. The sequenced material came from PBMCs or a T cell subset sorted from them (not recorded which). These receptor sequences come from an adult woman who had mild COVID-19 (a few samples of this study predate the infection). Cell type and time point are not known.

This clonotype occurred many times. V is TRBV6-5 and J is TRBJ2-1, with TRBD1 matching 9 bases. V dropped 2 bases and J dropped 3; count of bases not matched to a gene: 2. The CDR3 consists of 15 residues. From germline, CDR1 is MNHEY and CDR2 SVGAGI. CDR3 DNA sequence: TGTGCCAGCAGTTACCCGGGACAGGGCTACAATGAGCAGTTCTTC. Protein: CASSYPGQGYNEQFF.

This clonotype was observed many times. The chain carries TRBV4-1 and TRBJ2-2; 14 positions agree with TRBD2. CDR3 length: 19 amino acids. Germline V CDR1 and CDR2: MGHRA, YSYEKL. V was pared by 3 bases and J by 5 bases, with 11 bases of the junction left unmatched. CDR3 DNA: TGCGCCAGCAGCCAGACCCGACTAGCGGGGGGGCCGGGGACCGGGGAGCTGTTTTTT. Protein sequence: CASSQTRLAGGPGTGELFF.

This clonotype was observed at least ten times. The CDR3, as DNA: TGTGCCAGCAGCTCAAACCGGGACAGGGCCTACGAGCAGTACTTC. As protein: CASSSNRDRAYEQYF. The V gene is TRBV7-8, the J gene TRBJ2-7, with 9 positions matching TRBD1. V was clipped by 4 bases and J by 2 bases; unmatched bases: 6. The CDR3 totals 15 residues. Germline V gives CDR1 SGHVS, CDR2 FQNEAQ.

In its sample, this clonotype was seen many times. V usage is TRBV7-2 and J usage is TRBJ2-1; TRBD2 matches 11 bases. CDR1 SGHTA and CDR2 FQGNSA come from the germline V gene. Trimming removed 2 bases from V and 11 bases from J; junction bases left unmatched: 8. The CDR3 has 15 residues. Written as DNA, the CDR3 is TGTGCCAGCAGCTTAAGTCTAGCGGGAGGTAGTAAGCAGTTCTTC. Translating gives CASSLSLAGGSKQFF.

This clonotype was picked up a small number of times. J is TRBJ2-5 and V is TRBV7-2; D gene ambiguous. The V end was cut by 1 base, the J end by 1 base, with 7 bases between. This CDR3 has 14 residues. CDR1 and CDR2 (germline): SGHTA, FQGNSA. This CDR3 is CASSLVVSQETQYF. The DNA of the CDR3 is TGTGCCAGCAGCTTAGTCGTGTCCCAAGAGACCCAGTACTTC. Based on the CDR3 plus reference TRBV7-2 and TRBJ2-5, the full variable domain is GAGVSQSPSNKVTEKGKDVELRCDPISGHTALYWYRQSLGQGLEFLIYFQGNSAPDKSGLPSDRFSAERTGGSVSTLTIQRTQQEDSAVYLCASSLVVSQETQYFGPGTRLLVL.

This clonotype showed up many times. The chain carries TRBV5-1 and TRBJ1-1, with no clear D. The germline V and J ends were trimmed by 4 bases and 5 bases, with 15 bases remaining between them. Germline assignment: CDR1 SGHRS and CDR2 YFSETQ. The CDR3 contains 14 residues. CDR3 in amino acids: CASSPVSGNTEAFF. CDR3 bases: TGCGCCAGCAGCCCAGTCTCGGGGAATACTGAAGCTTTCTTT.

This clonotype was observed a few times. The chain joins TRBV5-4 to TRBJ2-1; unclear D gene. The CDR3 extends over 12 amino acids. The V and J ends lost 4 bases and 6 bases respectively, with 8 bases between them. The germline CDR1 and CDR2 sequences are SGHNT and YYREEE (reference sequence). The CDR3 here is CASSPRVNEQFF. The CDR3 DNA sequence: TGTGCCAGCAGCCCCCGGGTCAATGAGCAGTTCTTC.

This clonotype was seen a few times. The chain links TRBV4-3 to TRBJ2-7, with TRBD1 matching over 10 bases. Germline V gene lookup returns CDR1 LGHNA and CDR2 YSLEER. There are 16 residues in the CDR3. The V and J ends lost 1 base and 3 bases, in that order; junction bases with no gene match: 6. CDR3: CASSQVGGQGLYEQYF. As DNA, the CDR3 is TGCGCCAGCAGCCAAGTCGGGGGACAGGGGCTCTACGAGCAGTACTTC.

This clonotype has more than one count but fewer than ten. The chain couples TRBV3-1 to TRBJ1-1; D is undetermined. The V gene's germline CDR1 is LGHDT and CDR2 YNNKEL (reference sequence). Trimming took 2 bases from V and 1 from J, leaving 14 bases between them. This CDR3 is built from 16 residues. CDR3: CASSQLARMANTEAFF. The CDR3 nucleotides read TGTGCCAGCAGCCAATTGGCGCGCATGGCGAACACTGAAGCTTTCTTT.

The chain recombines TRBV5-1 with TRBJ2-7; 10 bases map to TRBD1. Germline V gene sequence: CDR1 SGHRS, CDR2 YFSETQ. J was trimmed by 2 bases and V by 4 bases; bases with no gene match: 9. The length of the CDR3 is 16 residues. CDR3 nucleotides: TGCGCCAGCAGCAAAACCCGGGACAGGGGACCCTACGAGCAGTACTTC. Its translation is CASSKTRDRGPYEQYF.

The chain is built from TRBV12-3 or TRBV12-4 and TRBJ1-1, with 7 bases aligning to TRBD1. This CDR3 is 13 amino acids long. The junction had 5 bases not matched to a gene; V was cut back by 6 bases and J by 4 bases. This CDR3 reads CASRTGSITEAFF. CDR3 coding DNA: TGTGCCAGCAGGACAGGGTCGATCACTGAAGCTTTCTTT.

The chain has TRBV7-9 and TRBJ2-7; D possibly matches TRBD1 or TRBD2 (5 bases each). V was trimmed by 3 bases and J by 4 bases, leaving 16 bases between them. The germline V gene encodes CDR1 SEHNR and CDR2 FQNEAQ (reference sequence). CDR3 length: 15 amino acids. The CDR3 sequence is CASSLTGRQKYEQYF. The CDR3 DNA reads as TGTGCCAGCAGCTTGACGGGACGACAGAAATACGAGCAGTACTTC.

This clonotype was counted between two and nine times. V is TRBV15 and J is TRBJ2-5; D is perhaps TRBD2 (6 bases). This CDR3 contains 15 residues. Trimming shortened V by 0 bases and J by 3 bases, and 11 bases separated the two germline ends. The germline V gene encodes CDR1 LNHNV and CDR2 YYDKDF (reference sequence). The CDR3 region has the DNA TGTGCCACCAGCAGAGATCCGCGGAGGGAAGAGACCCAGTACTTC. It yields the protein CATSRDPRREETQYF.

This clonotype was seen ten or more times. This rearrangement joins TRBV5-1 to TRBJ1-1; D might be TRBD1 (6 bases). Germline V gives CDR1 SGHRS, CDR2 YFSETQ. V lost 3 bases and J 4 bases, leaving 16 bases between the germline ends. The CDR3 contains 15 residues. DNA of the CDR3: TGCGCCAGCAGCTATCGCCAACAGGGTACCACTGAAGCTTTCTTT. Its protein is CASSYRQQGTTEAFF.

Many counts were recorded for this clonotype. The chain couples TRBV6-2 or TRBV6-3 to TRBJ2-3, with D possibly TRBD2 on 6 matching bases. V lost 8 bases to trimming and J lost 1 base, with 10 bases between them. This CDR3 contains 13 residues. Germline CDR1 and CDR2: MNHEY and SVGEGT. The CDR3 is CASLRGGTDTQYF. CDR3 sequence (DNA): TGTGCCAGCCTGCGGGGCGGCACAGATACGCAGTATTTT.

V and J are TRBV29-1 and TRBJ1-5, with D maybe TRBD1 (6 bases). Deletions cut 4 bases from V and 3 bases from J, with 10 bases between. Looked up from germline, CDR1 is SQVTM and CDR2 is ANQGSEA. This CDR3 is 13 amino acids long. The CDR3 DNA is TGCAGCGTTGTTGGGGGGCCCAATCAGCCCCAGCATTTT. Protein: CSVVGGPNQPQHF.

This clonotype was recorded at least ten times. J is TRBJ1-2 and V is TRBV7-9, with TRBD1 matching 8 bases. Trimming cost V 7 bases and J 5 bases; bases outside gene matches: 6. This CDR3 comprises 13 residues. Germline V gene lookup returns CDR1 SEHNR and CDR2 FQNEAQ (reference sequence). The CDR3 loop reads CASTLDRAYGYTF. CDR3 bases: TGTGCCAGCACCCTGGACAGGGCGTATGGCTACACCTTC.

This clonotype showed up just a few times. This chain joins TRBV5-4 and TRBJ1-4, with a weak D call TRBD1 (5 bases). Germline assignment: CDR1 SGHNT and CDR2 YYREEE (reference sequence). CDR3 length: 15 amino acids. The ends were cut back, 4 bases at V and 4 bases at J, with 14 bases in the middle. CDR3 coding DNA: TGTGCCAGCAGCCCCCGGGGGGGGGGTAATGAAAAACTGTTTTTT. It encodes CASSPRGGGNEKLFF.

The rearrangement links TRBV18 to TRBJ2-5; TRBD2 is a possible D gene (6 bases). The germline V and J ends were trimmed by 5 bases and 2 bases, with 12 bases remaining between them. CDR1 is KGHSH and CDR2 is LQKENI in the germline V gene. The CDR3 sequence is 14 residues long. The CDR3 here is CASSWGVTQETQYF. CDR3 in DNA: TGTGCCAGCTCATGGGGGGTCACTCAAGAGACCCAGTACTTC.

This clonotype was counted at least ten times. The V call is TRBV7-9, the J call TRBJ2-2; the D is unclear. The CDR3 contains 14 residues. Germline lookup yields CDR1 SEHNR and CDR2 FQNEAQ (reference sequence). V was trimmed by 0 bases and J by 6 bases, leaving 8 bases between them. CDR3 sequence reads: CASSLAPGAGELFF. The CDR3 nucleotides read TGTGCCAGCAGCTTAGCTCCAGGAGCCGGGGAGCTGTTTTTT.

This chain joins TRBV20-1 and TRBJ2-3; possibly TRBD1 for D (6 bases). Per germline, CDR1 DFQATT and CDR2 SNEGSKA (reference sequence). The CDR3 runs 12 residues. Trimming stripped 3 bases from V and 6 bases from J, with 10 bases between. The CDR3 DNA is TGCAGTGCTAGTACGGACAGCGATACGCAGTATTTT. Translation gives CSASTDSDTQYF.

This clonotype was seen more than once but under ten times. The rearrangement links TRBV6-5 to TRBJ1-5; maybe TRBD1 (5 bases). V lost 6 bases to trimming and J lost 1 base, with 10 bases between them. This CDR3 contains 14 residues. CDR1 and CDR2 from the germline V gene are MNHEY and SVGAGI. Written as DNA, the CDR3 is TGTGCCAGCAGCCAGGGAGTGAGCAATCAGCCCCAGCATTTT. It yields the protein CASSQGVSNQPQHF.

The V gene is TRBV7-9, the J gene TRBJ2-2; 8 positions agree with TRBD2. From germline, CDR1 is SEHNR and CDR2 FQNEAQ (reference sequence). J gave up 5 bases and V 4 bases, and 6 bases lay outside the gene matches. The CDR3 loop spans 15 amino acids. Written as DNA, the CDR3 is TGTGCCAGCAGCTCCGGACTAGCCCGGACCGGGGAGCTGTTTTTT. Translation gives CASSSGLARTGELFF.

This clonotype was found a few times. This sequence joins TRBV30 and TRBJ2-3; D might be TRBD1 (5 bases). The CDR3 loop spans 12 amino acids. V lost 4 bases, J lost 6 bases, and 11 bases lay in between. CDR1 GTSNPN and CDR2 SVGIG come from the germline V gene (reference sequence). The CDR3: CAWNPAGDTQYF. In DNA, the CDR3 is TGTGCCTGGAACCCCGCAGGGGATACGCAGTATTTT.

This clonotype was found a few times. The chain recombines TRBV20-1 with TRBJ2-2; possibly TRBD2 for D (5 bases). The CDR3 runs to 14 residues. The V end lost 1 base, the J end lost 4 bases, and 10 bases lay between the germline ends. Germline V gene data show CDR1 as DFQATT and CDR2 as SNEGSKA (reference sequence). CDR3 sequence reads: CSARAGGGTGELFF. CDR3 sequence (DNA): TGCAGTGCTAGAGCCGGAGGAGGCACCGGGGAGCTGTTTTTT.

A remark on this clonotype: A much larger clone differs from this one at a single base, so this may be a read error. The chain is built from TRBV9 and TRBJ2-5, with 7 bases identical to TRBD2. The CDR3 consists of 15 residues. The germline V gene has CDR1 SGDLS and CDR2 YYNGEE. CDR3 in amino acids: CASSEAGRAQESQYF. The CDR3 bases are TGTGCCAGCAGCGAGGCGGGGAGGGCCCAAGAGTCCCAGTACTTC.

The chain recombines TRBV12-3 or TRBV12-4 with TRBJ2-1, with TRBD2 as a possible D gene (6 bases). This CDR3 comprises 13 residues. Trimming shortened V by 5 bases and J by 4 bases, and 9 bases separated the two germline ends. The CDR3 is CASSTGVYNEQFF. DNA of the CDR3: TGTGCCAGCAGTACGGGAGTTTACAATGAGCAGTTCTTC.